These T cell receptor beta chains were read from a single sample in a study of blood T cell repertoires in COVID-19. Here immunoSEQ multiplex PCR was the method, and the copy in TCRdb shows in-frame clones only, minus some. The sample lists about 74,000 clones, around nine tenths occurring once. Sequencing was performed on peripheral blood. The receptors were sampled from a woman of 80 years or more with active or convalescent COVID-19. CDR3s include the opening cysteine and the closing phenylalanine or tryptophan. The order of the fields is CDR3 length, V gene, clone size, J gene, D gene, CDR3 DNA, CDR3 protein. D genes are given only for firm matches. Some rows mark clone size as missing; the rest say once, few, many or name a class of expanded clone.

13	TRBV2	NA	TRBJ1-2	TRBD1	TGTGCCAGCGGCCAGGGGGGCTTCTATGGCTACACCTTC	CASGQGGFYGYTF
15	TRBV29-1	NA	TRBJ1-1	NA	TGCAGCGTTGATGTTGCCAGGGTCATCGACACTGAAGCTTTCTTT	CSVDVARVIDTEAFF
20	TRBV14	NA	TRBJ2-4	NA	TGTGCCAGCAGCCAGGAAGAAGTGAGACAAAGGGGGTTAGCCAAAAACATTCAGTACTTC	CASSQEEVRQRGLAKNIQYF
14	TRBV25-1	NA	TRBJ1-2	NA	TGTGCCAGCACCAGAAGCCCGGGAAACTATGGCTACACCTTC	CASTRSPGNYGYTF
13	TRBV2	NA	TRBJ1-6	TRBD1	TGTGCCAGCAGGGGACAGTATAATTCACCCCTCCACTTT	CASRGQYNSPLHF
14	TRBV19	NA	TRBJ2-3	NA	TGTGCCAGTAGTAGAACTTTACGCACAGATACGCAGTATTTT	CASSRTLRTDTQYF
16	TRBV19	NA	TRBJ1-6	TRBD1	TGTGCCAGTAGTACCCAGATTGGACAGGGGAATTCACCCCTCCACTTT	CASSTQIGQGNSPLHF
14	TRBV24-1	NA	TRBJ2-1	TRBD2	TGTGCCACCAGTCCAGCGGGAACCGACAATGAGCAGTTCTTC	CATSPAGTDNEQFF
15	TRBV19	NA	TRBJ1-1	NA	TGTGCCAGTAGTATAGCTGCAGGCTCTAACACTGAAGCTTTCTTT	CASSIAAGSNTEAFF
14	TRBV30	NA	TRBJ1-2	NA	TGTGCCTGCTCCCGCACACGTGGTAGCTTTGGCTACACCTTC	CACSRTRGSFGYTF
13	TRBV2	NA	TRBJ1-2	NA	TGTGCCGGCTGCGGACAAGAAAACTATGGCTACACCTTC	CAGCGQENYGYTF
13	TRBV25-1	NA	TRBJ2-1	NA	TGTGCCAGCAGTGACCCCAATAGAGGCGAGCAGTTCTTC	CASSDPNRGEQFF
17	TRBV7-9	few	TRBJ1-6	TRBD1	TGTGCCAGCCGGGACAGGGGGCCCCTTGGCGATAATTCACCCCTCCACTTT	CASRDRGPLGDNSPLHF
15	TRBV11-3	NA	TRBJ2-5	TRBD1	TGTGCCAGCAGCGAGAACAGGGGGCGACAAGAGACCCAGTACTTC	CASSENRGRQETQYF
13	TRBV6-1	NA	TRBJ1-1	NA	TGTGCCAGCAGTGAAACCTCTCCCCGGTGGGCTTTCTTT	CASSETSPRWAFF
12	TRBV7-2	NA	TRBJ2-7	NA	TGTGCCAGCAGCCCCGTAAGGGGGATGCAGTACTTC	CASSPVRGMQYF
17	TRBV14	NA	TRBJ2-3	TRBD2	TGTGCCAGCAGCCAAGATGGGCGGGGGGATCTACAGGATACGCAGTATTTT	CASSQDGRGDLQDTQYF
16	TRBV5-1	NA	TRBJ2-1	NA	TGCGCCAGCAGCCCCCAGGTGGGGGGGGCCTACGCTGAGCAGTTCTTC	CASSPQVGGAYAEQFF
14	TRBV9	NA	TRBJ2-7	NA	TGTGCCAGCAGCGTAGATGCCGGCAGGTACGAGCAGTACTTC	CASSVDAGRYEQYF
14	TRBV19	NA	TRBJ1-1	NA	TGTGCCAGTAGGGCTCCGGGACATACCACTGAAGCTTTCTTT	CASRAPGHTTEAFF
18	TRBV7-8	NA	TRBJ2-2	TRBD1	TGTGCCAGCAGATTGGGACAGGGGAGGATTAAAGGCACCGGGGAGCTGTTTTTT	CASRLGQGRIKGTGELFF
18	TRBV5-1	NA	TRBJ2-3	TRBD2	TGCGCCAGCAGCCAGGAGGCTAGCGGGAGGAGAGGTACAGATACGCAGTATTTT	CASSQEASGRRGTDTQYF
16	TRBV7-9	NA	TRBJ1-1	TRBD1	TGTGCCAGCAGCCCACAGGGGGCGTTCTGGAACACTGAAGCTTTCTTT	CASSPQGAFWNTEAFF
14	TRBV24-1	NA	TRBJ2-5	TRBD2	TGTGCCACCAGTGATTTGGCGGGAGAAGAGACCCAGTACTTC	CATSDLAGEETQYF
15	TRBV11-2	NA	TRBJ2-7	TRBD2	TGTGCCAGCAGCCAATTGGGACTAGCGGGATACGAGCAGTACTTC	CASSQLGLAGYEQYF
20	TRBV5-4	NA	TRBJ2-3	TRBD2	TGTGCCAGCAGCTTCCCGACTAGCGGGGGGCCTGGCTACAGAACAGATACGCAGTATTTT	CASSFPTSGGPGYRTDTQYF
14	TRBV6-5	once	TRBJ2-7	NA	TGTGCCAGCAGTTACTCCTCGGGTACCTACGAGCAGTACTTC	CASSYSSGTYEQYF
18	TRBV21-1	NA	TRBJ2-7	NA	TGTGCCAGCAGCAAAGCTTGTGTCTGGGGGGACGAAATTGACGAGCAGTACTTC	CASSKACVWGDEIDEQYF
12	TRBV19	NA	TRBJ1-5	NA	TGTGCCAGTAACTATCCCACTCAGCCCCAGCATTTT	CASNYPTQPQHF